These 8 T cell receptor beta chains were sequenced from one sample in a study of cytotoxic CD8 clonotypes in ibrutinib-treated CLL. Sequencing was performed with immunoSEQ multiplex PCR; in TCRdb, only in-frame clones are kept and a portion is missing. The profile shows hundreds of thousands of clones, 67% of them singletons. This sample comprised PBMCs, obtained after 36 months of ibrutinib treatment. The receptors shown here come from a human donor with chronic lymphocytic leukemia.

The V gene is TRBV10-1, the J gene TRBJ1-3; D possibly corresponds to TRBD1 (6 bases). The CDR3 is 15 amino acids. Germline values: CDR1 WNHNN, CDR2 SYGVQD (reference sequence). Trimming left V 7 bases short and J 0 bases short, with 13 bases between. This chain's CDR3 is CASNLGQSSGNTIYF. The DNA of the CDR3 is TGCGCCAGCAACCTAGGACAGTCCTCTGGAAACACCATATATTTT.

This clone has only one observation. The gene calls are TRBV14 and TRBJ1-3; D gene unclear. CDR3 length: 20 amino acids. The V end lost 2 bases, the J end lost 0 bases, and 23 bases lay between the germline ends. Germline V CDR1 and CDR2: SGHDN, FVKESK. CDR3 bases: TGTGCCAGCAGCCAAAGGCCATGGTTGTTGGGTATAAGCTCTGGAAACACCATATATTTT. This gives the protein CASSQRPWLLGISSGNTIYF.

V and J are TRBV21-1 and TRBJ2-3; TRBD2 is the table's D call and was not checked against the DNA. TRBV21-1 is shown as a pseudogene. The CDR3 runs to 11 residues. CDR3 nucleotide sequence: TGTGCCAGCCCCTTCACAGATACGCAGTATTTT. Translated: CASPFTDTQYF.

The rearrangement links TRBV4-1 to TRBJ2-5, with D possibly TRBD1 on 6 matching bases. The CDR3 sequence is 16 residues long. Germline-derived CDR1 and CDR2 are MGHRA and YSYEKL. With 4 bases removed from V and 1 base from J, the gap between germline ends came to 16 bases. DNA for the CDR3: TGCGCCAGCAGCCCTCAGGGGCCCCCCGTCCAAGAGACCCAGTACTTC. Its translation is CASSPQGPPVQETQYF.

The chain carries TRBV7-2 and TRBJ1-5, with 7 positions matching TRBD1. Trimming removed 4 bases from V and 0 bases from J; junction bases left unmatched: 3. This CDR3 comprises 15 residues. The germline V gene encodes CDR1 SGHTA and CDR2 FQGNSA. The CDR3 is CASSSGQSSNQPQHF. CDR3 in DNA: TGTGCCAGCAGCTCGGGACAGTCTAGCAATCAGCCCCAGCATTTT.

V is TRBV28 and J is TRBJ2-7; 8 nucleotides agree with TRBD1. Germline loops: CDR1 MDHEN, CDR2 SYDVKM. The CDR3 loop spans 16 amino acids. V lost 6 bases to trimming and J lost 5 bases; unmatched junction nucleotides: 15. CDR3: CASSQWTGQFWDEQYF. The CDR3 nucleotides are TGTGCCAGCAGCCAATGGACAGGGCAATTTTGGGACGAGCAGTACTTC.

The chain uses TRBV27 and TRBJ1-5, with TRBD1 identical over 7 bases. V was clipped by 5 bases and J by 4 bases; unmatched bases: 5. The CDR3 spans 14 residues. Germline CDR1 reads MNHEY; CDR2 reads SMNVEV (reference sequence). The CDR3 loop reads CASSHRGGNQPQHF. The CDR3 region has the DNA TGTGCCAGCAGTCACAGGGGTGGGAATCAGCCCCAGCATTTT.

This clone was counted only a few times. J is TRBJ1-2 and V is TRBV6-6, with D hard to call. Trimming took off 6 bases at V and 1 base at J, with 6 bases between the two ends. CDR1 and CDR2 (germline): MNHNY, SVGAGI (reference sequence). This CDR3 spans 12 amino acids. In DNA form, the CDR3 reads TGTGCCAGCAGGGAGGGTAACTATGGCTACACCTTC. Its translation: CASREGNYGYTF.